The clone carrying this T cell receptor beta chain was counted a single time. The repertoire was sequenced with immunoSEQ multiplex PCR; TCRdb's copy has only in-frame clones and lacks some. Among about 60,000 clones listed, more than 85% were seen once. The length of the CDR3 is 14 residues. CDR1 and CDR2 from the germline V gene are KGHSH and LQKENI. Trimming removed 4 bases at V and 3 bases at J, with 13 bases between. The data are from a study of T cell changes during pregnancy in multiple sclerosis. The sequences come from peripheral blood, collected in the first trimester of pregnancy. This TCR was sampled from a female donor with multiple sclerosis, enrolled in a pregnancy study. The rearrangement links TRBV18 to TRBJ2-7; TRBD1 is a possible D gene (6 bases). The CDR3 loop reads CASSRTDRYYEQYF. In DNA form, the CDR3 reads TGTGCCAGCTCACGAACCGACAGGTACTACGAGCAGTACTTC.